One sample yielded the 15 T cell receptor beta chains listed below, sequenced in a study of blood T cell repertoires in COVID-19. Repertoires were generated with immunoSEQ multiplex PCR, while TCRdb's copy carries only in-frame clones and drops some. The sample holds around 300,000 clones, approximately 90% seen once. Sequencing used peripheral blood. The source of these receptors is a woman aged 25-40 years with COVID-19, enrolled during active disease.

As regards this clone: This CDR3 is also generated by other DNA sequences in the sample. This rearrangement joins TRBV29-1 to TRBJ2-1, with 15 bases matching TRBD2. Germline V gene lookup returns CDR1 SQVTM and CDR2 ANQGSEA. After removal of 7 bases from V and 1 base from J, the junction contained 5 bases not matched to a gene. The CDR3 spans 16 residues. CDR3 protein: CSARTSGRGSYNEQFF. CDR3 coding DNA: TGCAGCGCCCGGACTAGCGGGAGGGGGTCCTACAATGAGCAGTTCTTC.

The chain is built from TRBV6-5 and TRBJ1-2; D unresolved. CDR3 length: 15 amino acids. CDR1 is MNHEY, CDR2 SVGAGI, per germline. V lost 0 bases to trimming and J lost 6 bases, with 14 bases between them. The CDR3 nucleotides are TGTGCCAGCAGTTACTCGAGGGCAACGGCGGATGGCTACACCTTC. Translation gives CASSYSRATADGYTF.

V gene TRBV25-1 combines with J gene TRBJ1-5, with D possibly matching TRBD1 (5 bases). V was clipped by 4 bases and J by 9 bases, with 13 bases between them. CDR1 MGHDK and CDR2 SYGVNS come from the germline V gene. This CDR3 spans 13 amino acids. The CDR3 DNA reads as TGTGCCAGCAGTGGGACACCATATGGGCCCCAGCATTTT. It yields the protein CASSGTPYGPQHF.

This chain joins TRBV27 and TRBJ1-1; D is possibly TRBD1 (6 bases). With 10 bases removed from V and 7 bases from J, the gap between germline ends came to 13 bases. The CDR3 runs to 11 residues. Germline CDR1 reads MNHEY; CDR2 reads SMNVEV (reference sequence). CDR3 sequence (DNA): TGTGCCATCAGAGGGGGTAATGAAGCTTTCTTT. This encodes CAIRGGNEAFF.

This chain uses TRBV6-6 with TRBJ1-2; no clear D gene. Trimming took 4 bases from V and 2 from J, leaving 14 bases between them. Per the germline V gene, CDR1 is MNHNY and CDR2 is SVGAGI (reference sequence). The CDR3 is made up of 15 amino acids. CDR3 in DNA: TGTGCCAGCAGTTTACCCCAGCGTGAAAACTATGGCTACACCTTC. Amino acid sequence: CASSLPQRENYGYTF.

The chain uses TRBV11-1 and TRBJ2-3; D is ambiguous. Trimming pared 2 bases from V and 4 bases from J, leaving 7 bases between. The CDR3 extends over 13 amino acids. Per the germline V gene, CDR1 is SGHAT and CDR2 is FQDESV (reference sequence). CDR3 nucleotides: TGTGCCAGCAGCTTACCGACTTCAGATACGCAGTATTTT. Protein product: CASSLPTSDTQYF.

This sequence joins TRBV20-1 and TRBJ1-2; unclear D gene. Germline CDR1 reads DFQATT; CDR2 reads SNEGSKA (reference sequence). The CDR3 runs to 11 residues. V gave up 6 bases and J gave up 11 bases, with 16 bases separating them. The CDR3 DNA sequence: TGCAGTGCCCAGAGAGGAGGGCATTACACCTTC. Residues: CSAQRGGHYTF.

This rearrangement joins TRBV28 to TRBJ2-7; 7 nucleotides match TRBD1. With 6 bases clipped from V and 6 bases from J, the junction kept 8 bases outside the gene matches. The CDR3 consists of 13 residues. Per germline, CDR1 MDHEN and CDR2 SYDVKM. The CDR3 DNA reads TGTGCCAGCAGCCTGGACAGGATTGGCGAGCAGTACTTC. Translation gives CASSLDRIGEQYF.

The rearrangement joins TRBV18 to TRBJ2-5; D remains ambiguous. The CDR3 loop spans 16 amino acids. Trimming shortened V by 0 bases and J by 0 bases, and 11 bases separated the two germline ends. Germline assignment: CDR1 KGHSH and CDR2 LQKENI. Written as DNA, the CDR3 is TGTGCCAGCTCACCACCGGGCACCATGTACCAAGAGACCCAGTACTTC. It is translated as CASSPPGTMYQETQYF.

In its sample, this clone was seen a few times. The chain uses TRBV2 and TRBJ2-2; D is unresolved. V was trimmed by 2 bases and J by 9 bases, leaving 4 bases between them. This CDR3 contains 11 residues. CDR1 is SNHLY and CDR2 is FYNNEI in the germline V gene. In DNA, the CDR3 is TGTGCCAGCAGTGAACTTCGGGAGCTGTTTTTT. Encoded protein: CASSELRELFF.

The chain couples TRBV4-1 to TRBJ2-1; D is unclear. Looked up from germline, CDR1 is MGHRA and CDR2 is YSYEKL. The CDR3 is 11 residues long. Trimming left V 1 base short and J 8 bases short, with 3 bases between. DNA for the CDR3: TGCGCCAGCAGCCAAGGGCATGAGCAGTTCTTC. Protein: CASSQGHEQFF.

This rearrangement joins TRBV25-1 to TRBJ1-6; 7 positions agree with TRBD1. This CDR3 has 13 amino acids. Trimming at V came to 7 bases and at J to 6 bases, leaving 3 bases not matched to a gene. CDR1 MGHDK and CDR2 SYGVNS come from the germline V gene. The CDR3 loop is CASKGQLNSPLHF. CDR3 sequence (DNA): TGTGCCAGCAAGGGACAGCTTAATTCACCCCTCCACTTT. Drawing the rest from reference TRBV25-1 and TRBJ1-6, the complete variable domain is EADIYQTPRYLVIGTGKKITLECSQTMGHDKMYWYQQDPGMELHLIHYSYGVNSTEKGDLSSESTVSRIRTEHFPLTLESARPSHTSQYLCASKGQLNSPLHFGNGTRLTVT.

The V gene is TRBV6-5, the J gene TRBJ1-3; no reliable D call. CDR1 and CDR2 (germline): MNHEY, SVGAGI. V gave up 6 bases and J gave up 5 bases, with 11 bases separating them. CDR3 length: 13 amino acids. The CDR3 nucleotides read TGTGCCAGCAGGAGAGGCGTTAGAAACACCATATATTTT. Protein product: CASRRGVRNTIYF.

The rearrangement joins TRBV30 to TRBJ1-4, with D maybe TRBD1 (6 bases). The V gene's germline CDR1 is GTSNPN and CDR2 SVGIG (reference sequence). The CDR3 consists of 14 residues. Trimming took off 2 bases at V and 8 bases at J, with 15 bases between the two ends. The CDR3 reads CAWSPGGIREKLFF. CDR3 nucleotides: TGTGCCTGGAGTCCGGGGGGCATAAGGGAAAAACTGTTTTTT. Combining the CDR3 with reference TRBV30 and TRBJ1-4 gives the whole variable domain SQTIHQWPATLVQPVGSPLSLECTVEGTSNPNLYWYRQAAGRGLQLLFYSVGIGQISSEVPQNLSASRPQDRQFILSSKKLLLSDSGFYLCAWSPGGIREKLFFGSGTQLSVL.

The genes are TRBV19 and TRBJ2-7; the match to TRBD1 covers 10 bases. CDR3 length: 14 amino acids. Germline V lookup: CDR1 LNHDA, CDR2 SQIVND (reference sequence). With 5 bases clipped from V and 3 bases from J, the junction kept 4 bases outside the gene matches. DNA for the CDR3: TGTGCCAGTAGTCCGGGACAGGGGCACTACGAGCAGTACTTC. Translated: CASSPGQGHYEQYF.